This paragraph reports one TCR beta chain. Its antigen is unknown. Data came from immunoSEQ multiplex PCR; TCRdb stores just in-frame clones and leaves some out. Found here are a few hundred thousand clones, roughly 88% of them singletons; the top ten hold around 15%. These data come from a study of cytomegalovirus exposure and HLA in healthy donors. General study points: Many donors carried some public TCRs, although rarity characterized most TCR sequences. The finding came from a later analysis; first-cohort TCR clusters tended to co-occur in the roughly 120 validation repertoires. The study recorded over 150 TCR beta chains that were cytomegalovirus-associated.

CDR1 and CDR2 (germline): SEHNR, FQNEAQ (reference sequence). This CDR3 contains 19 residues. Trimming stripped 6 bases from V and 5 bases from J, with 32 bases between. The sequence was collected from a woman younger than 45 in good health and CMV-seropositive. The rearrangement joins TRBV7-9 to TRBJ2-7, with D perhaps TRBD2 (6 bases). Source material: PBMCs. DNA for the CDR3: TGTGCCAGCAGGCACGGAGGGCCGGGACTGGAGGATGGCGTGGACGAGCAGTACTTC. This translates into CASRHGGPGLEDGVDEQYF. The whole variable domain, remainder taken from reference TRBV7-9 and TRBJ2-7, is DTGVSQNPRHKITKRGQNVTFRCDPISEHNRLYWYRQTLGQGPEFLTYFQNEAQLEKSRLLSDRFSAERPKGSFSTLEIQRTEQGDSAMYLCASRHGGPGLEDGVDEQYFGPGTRLTVT.